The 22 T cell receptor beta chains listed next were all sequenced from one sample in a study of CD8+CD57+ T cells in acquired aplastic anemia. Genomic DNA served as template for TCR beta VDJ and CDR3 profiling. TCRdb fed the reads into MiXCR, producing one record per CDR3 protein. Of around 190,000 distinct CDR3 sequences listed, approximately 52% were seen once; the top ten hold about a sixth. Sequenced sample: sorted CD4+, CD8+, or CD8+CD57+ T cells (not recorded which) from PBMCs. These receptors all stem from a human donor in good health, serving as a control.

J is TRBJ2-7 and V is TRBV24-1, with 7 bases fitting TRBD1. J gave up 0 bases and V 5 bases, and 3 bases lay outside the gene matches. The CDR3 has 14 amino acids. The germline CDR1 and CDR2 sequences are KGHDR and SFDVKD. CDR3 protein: CATSAQGTSYEQYF. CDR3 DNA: TGTGCCACCAGTGCACAGGGGACCTCCTACGAGCAGTACTTC.

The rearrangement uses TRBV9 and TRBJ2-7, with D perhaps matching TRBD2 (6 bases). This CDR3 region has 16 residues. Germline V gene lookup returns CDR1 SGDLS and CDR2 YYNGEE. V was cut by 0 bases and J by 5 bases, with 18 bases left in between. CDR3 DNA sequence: TGTGCCAGCAGCGTAGCTGGAGGGAGGCCTGCGGACGAGCAGTACTTC. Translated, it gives CASSVAGGRPADEQYF.

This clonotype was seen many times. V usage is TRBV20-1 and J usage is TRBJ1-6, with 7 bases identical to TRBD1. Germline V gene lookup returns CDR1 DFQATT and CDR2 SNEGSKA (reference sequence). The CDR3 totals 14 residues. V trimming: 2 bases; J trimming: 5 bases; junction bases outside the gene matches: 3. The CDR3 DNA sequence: TGCAGTGCTAGACCGGGACAGCATAATTCACCCCTCCACTTT. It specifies CSARPGQHNSPLHF.

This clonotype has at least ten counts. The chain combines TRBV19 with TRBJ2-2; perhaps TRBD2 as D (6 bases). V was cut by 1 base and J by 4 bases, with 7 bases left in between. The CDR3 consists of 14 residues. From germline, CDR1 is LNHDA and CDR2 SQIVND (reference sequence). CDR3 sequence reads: CASSIVGGTGELFF. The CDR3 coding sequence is TGTGCCAGTAGTATAGTCGGGGGCACCGGGGAGCTGTTTTTT.

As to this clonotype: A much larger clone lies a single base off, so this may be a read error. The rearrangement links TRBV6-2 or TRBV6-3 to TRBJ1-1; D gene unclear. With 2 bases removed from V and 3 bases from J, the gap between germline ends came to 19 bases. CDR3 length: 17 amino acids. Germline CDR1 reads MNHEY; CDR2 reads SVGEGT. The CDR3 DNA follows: TGTGCCAGCAGTTACCCCAGTCGAGGTAGGGCGGACACTGAAGCTTTCTTT. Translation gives CASSYPSRGRADTEAFF.

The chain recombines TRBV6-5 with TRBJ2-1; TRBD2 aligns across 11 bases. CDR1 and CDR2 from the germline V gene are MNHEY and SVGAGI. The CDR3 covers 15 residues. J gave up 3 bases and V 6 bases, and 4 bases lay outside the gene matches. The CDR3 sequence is CASRRTSGGYNEQFF. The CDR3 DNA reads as TGTGCCAGCAGGAGAACTAGCGGGGGCTACAATGAGCAGTTCTTC.

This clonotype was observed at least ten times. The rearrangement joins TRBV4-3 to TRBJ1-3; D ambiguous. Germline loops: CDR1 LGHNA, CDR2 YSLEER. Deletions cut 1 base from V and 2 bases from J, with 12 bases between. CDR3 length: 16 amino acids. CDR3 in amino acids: CASSQARGSTGNTIYF. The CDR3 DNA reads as TGCGCCAGCAGCCAAGCCAGAGGTTCAACTGGAAACACCATATATTTT.

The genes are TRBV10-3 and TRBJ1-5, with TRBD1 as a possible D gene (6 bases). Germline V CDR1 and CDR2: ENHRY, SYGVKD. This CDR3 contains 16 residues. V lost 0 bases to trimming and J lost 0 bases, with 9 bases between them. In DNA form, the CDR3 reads TGTGCCATCAGTGAGTCTAACAGGGCTAGCAATCAGCCCCAGCATTTT. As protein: CAISESNRASNQPQHF.

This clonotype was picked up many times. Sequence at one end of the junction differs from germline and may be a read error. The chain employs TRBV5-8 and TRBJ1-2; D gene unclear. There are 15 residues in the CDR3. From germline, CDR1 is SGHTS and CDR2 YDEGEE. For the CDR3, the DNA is TGTGCCAGCAACCCTTGGGAACAGTCTAAGTATGGCTACACCTTC. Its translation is CASNPWEQSKYGYTF.

CDR3 coding DNA: TGTGCCAGCAGCCAACCAATGCTAGCGGGGGGAACAGATACGCAGTATTTT. As protein: CASSQPMLAGGTDTQYF. The chain recombines TRBV3-1 with TRBJ2-3; 11 nucleotides agree with TRBD2. V lost 2 bases, J lost 3 bases, and 7 bases stayed unmatched. The CDR3 extends over 17 amino acids. From germline, CDR1 is LGHDT and CDR2 YNNKEL (reference sequence).

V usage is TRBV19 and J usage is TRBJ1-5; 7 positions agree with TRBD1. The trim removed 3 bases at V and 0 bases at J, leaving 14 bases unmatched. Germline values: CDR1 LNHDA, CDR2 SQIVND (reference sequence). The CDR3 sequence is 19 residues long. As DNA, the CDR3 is TGTGCCAGTAGTATCGGGGACAGAGACCTCTTTTATAGCAATCAGCCCCAGCATTTT. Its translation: CASSIGDRDLFYSNQPQHF. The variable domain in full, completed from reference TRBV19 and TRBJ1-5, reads DGGITQSPKYLFRKEGQNVTLSCEQNLNHDAMYWYRQDPGQGLRLIYYSQIVNDFQKGDIAEGYSVSREKKESFPLTVTSAQKNPTAFYLCASSIGDRDLFYSNQPQHFGDGTRLSIL.

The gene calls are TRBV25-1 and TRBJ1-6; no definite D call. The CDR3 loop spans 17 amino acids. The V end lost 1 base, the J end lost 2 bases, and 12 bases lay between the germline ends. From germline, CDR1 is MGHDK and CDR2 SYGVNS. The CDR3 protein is CASSEWEAAAYNSPLHF. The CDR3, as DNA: TGTGCCAGCAGTGAATGGGAGGCAGCAGCCTATAATTCACCCCTCCACTTT.

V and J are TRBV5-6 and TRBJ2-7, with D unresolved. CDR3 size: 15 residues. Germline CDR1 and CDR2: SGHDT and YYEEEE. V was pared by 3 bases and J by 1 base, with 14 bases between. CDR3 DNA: TGTGCCAGCAGCTACCTCTCGGGCAAGTCCTACGAGCAGTACTTC. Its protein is CASSYLSGKSYEQYF. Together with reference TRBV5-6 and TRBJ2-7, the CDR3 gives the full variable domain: DAGVTQSPTHLIKTRGQQVTLRCSPKSGHDTVSWYQQALGQGPQFIFQYYEEEERQRGNFPDRFSGHQFPNYSSELNVNALLLGDSALYLCASSYLSGKSYEQYFGPGTRLTVT.

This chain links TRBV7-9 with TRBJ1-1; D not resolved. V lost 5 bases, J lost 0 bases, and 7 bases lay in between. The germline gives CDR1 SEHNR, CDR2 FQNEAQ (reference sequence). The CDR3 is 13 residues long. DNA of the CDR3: TGTGCCAGCAGCCAAGAGCTGAACACTGAAGCTTTCTTT. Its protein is CASSQELNTEAFF.

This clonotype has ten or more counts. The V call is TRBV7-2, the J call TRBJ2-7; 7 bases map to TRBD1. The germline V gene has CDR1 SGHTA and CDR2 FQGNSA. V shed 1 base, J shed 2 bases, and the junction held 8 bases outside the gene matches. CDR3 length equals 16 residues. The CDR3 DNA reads TGTGCCAGCAGCTTAGTTAGGGGACAGCGAACCTACGAGCAGTACTTC. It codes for CASSLVRGQRTYEQYF.

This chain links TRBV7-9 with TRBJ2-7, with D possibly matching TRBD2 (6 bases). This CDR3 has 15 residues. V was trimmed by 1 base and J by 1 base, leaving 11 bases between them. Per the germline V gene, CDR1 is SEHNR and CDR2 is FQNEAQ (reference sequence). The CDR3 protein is CASSLGRDGSYEQYF. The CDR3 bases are TGTGCCAGCAGCTTAGGGAGGGACGGATCCTACGAGCAGTACTTC.

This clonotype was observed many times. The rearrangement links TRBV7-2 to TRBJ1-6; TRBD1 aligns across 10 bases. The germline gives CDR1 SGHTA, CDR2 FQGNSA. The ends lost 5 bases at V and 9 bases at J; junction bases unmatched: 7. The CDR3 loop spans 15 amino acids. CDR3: CASSLRTGGGSPLHF. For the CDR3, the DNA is TGTGCCAGCAGCCTAAGGACAGGGGGAGGTTCACCCCTCCACTTT.

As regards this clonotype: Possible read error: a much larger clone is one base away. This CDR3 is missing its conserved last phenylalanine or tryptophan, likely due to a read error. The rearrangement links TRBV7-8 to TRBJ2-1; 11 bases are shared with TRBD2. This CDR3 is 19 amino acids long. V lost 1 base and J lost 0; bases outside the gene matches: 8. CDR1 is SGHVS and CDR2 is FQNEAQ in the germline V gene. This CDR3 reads CASSLVAGGPSSSYNEQFS. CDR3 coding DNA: TGTGCCAGCAGCTTAGTAGCGGGGGGGCCTTCGAGCTCCTACAATGAGCAGTTCTCC.

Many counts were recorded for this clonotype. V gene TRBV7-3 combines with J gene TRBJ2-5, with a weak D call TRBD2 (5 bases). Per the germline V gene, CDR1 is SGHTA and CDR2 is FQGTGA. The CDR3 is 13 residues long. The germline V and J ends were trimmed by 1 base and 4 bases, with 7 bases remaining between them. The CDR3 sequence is CASSLRGSETQYF. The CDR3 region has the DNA TGTGCCAGCAGCTTAAGAGGGTCAGAGACCCAGTACTTC.

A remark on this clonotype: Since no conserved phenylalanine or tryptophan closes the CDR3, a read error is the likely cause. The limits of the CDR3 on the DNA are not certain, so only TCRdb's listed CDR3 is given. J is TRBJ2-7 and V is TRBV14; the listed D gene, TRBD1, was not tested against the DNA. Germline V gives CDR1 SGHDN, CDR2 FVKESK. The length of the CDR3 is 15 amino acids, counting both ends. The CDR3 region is CASSPHRGPSYEQCL.

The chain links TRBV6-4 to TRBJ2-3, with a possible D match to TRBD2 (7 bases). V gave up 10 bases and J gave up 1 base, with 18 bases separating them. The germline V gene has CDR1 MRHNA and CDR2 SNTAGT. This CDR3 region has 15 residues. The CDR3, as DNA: TGTGCCACCGGGGGGCTAAGGAGGGGCACAGATACGCAGTATTTT. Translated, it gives CATGGLRRGTDTQYF.

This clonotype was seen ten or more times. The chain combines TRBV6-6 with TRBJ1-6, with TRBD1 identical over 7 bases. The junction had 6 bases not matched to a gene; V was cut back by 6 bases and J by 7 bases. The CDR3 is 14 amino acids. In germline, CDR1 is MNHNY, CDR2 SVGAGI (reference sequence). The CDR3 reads CASRRTGLNSPLHF. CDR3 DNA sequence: TGTGCCAGCAGGAGGACAGGCTTGAATTCACCCCTCCACTTT.